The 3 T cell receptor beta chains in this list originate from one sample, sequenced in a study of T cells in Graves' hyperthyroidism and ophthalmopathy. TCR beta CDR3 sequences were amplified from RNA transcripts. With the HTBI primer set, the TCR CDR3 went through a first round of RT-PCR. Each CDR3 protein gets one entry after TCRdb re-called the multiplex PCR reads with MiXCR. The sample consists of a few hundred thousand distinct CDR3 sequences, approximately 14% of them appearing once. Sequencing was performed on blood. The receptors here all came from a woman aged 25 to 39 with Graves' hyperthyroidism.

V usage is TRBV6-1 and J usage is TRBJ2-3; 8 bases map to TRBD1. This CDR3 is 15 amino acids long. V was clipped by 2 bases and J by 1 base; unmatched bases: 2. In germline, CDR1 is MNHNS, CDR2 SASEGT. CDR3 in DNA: TGTGCCAGCAGTGAACAACAGGGGGGCACAGATACGCAGTATTTT. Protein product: CASSEQQGGTDTQYF.

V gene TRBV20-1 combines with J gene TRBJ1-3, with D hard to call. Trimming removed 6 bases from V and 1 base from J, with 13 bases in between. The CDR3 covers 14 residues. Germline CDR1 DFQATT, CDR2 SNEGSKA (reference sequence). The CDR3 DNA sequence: TGCAGTGCCCAACCTGGAGTGTCTGGAAACACCATATATTTT. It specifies CSAQPGVSGNTIYF.

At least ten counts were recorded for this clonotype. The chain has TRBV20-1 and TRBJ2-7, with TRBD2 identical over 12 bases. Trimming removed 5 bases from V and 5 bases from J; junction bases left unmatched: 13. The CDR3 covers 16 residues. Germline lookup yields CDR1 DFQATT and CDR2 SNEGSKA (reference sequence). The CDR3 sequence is CSAESILAGGPDEQYF. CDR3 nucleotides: TGCAGTGCTGAGTCGATCCTAGCGGGAGGGCCCGACGAGCAGTACTTC.